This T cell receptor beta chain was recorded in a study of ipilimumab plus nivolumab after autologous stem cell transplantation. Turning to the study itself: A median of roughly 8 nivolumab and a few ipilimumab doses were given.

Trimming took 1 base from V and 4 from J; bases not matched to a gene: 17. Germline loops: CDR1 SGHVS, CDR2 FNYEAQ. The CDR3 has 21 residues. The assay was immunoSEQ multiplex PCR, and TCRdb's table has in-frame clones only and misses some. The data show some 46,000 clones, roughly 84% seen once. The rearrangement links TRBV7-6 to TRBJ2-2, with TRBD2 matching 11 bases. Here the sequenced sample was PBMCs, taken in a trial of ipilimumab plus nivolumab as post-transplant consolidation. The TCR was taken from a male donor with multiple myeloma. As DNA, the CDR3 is TGTGCCAGCAGCTTAGTAGGACGGGCCCCACTAGCGGGAGTCAGCACCGGGGAGCTGTTTTTT. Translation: CASSLVGRAPLAGVSTGELFF.